The rows below give T cell receptor beta chains drawn from one sample of a study of T-cell reconstitution after alpha-beta-depleted transplantation in children. Each CDR3 protein is one row after TCRdb ran MiXCR on the PCR reads. The repertoire has roughly 610,000 distinct CDR3 sequences, over 9.5% of them found once; the top ten carry about 4.2%. This specimen consisted of PBMCs from the stem cell graft donor, obtained from the stem cell graft. These receptors all stem from a human donor who donated a stem cell graft to a child with acute myeloid leukemia. Each CDR3 is given with its conserved first and last residue. The D gene is left open where the match is weak. Size is stated for part of the rows, as once, few or many counts, or as a class when the clone is expanded.

v_gene	j_gene	d_gene	abundance	CDR3nt	CDR3aa
TRBV6-5	TRBJ2-3	.	few	TGTGCCAGCAGTTACTCGCTGCGGGATCACCCAGATACGCAGTATTTT	CASSYSLRDHPDTQYF
TRBV7-3	TRBJ2-1	.	.	TGTGCCAGCAGCCCCTTTCTACAGGTGGATAACAATGAGCAGTTCTTC	CASSPFLQVDNNEQFF
TRBV11-2	TRBJ2-7	TRBD2	.	TGTGCCAGCAGCTTAATAGGGGGGTCTAGCGGGAGCTCCTACGAGCAGTACTTC	CASSLIGGSSGSSYEQYF
TRBV6-6	TRBJ2-3	.	few	TGTGCCAGCAGTTACGAGGCAACCCGTACGCAGTATTTT	CASSYEATRTQYF
TRBV7-3	TRBJ2-1	TRBD2	.	TGTGCCAGCAGCCTAGAAGCGGGAGGGAACAATGAGCAGTTCTTC	CASSLEAGGNNEQFF
TRBV2	TRBJ1-2	TRBD1	.	TGTGCCAGCAGTGTTGGGCAGGGGGCCTACACCTTC	CASSVGQGAYTF
TRBV12-3/TRBV12-4	TRBJ2-7	TRBD1	few	TGTGCCAGACACTCCCGGGACAGGGTGCGGATCTACGAGCAGTACTTC	CARHSRDRVRIYEQYF
TRBV15	TRBJ2-7	.	few	TGTGCCACCAGCAGAGATGCGGGGTATGACTACGAGCAGTACTTC	CATSRDAGYDYEQYF
TRBV6-2/TRBV6-3	TRBJ1-2	.	.	TGTGCCAGCAGTTTTCCCGGTGGCTACACCTTC	CASSFPGGYTF
TRBV12-3/TRBV12-4	TRBJ2-7	.	many	TGTGCCAGCAGTTTTACCCACGAGCAGTACTTC	CASSFTHEQYF
TRBV10-2	TRBJ2-1	TRBD2	many	TGCGCCAGCACATATCTAGCGGGATTATCCTACAATGAGCAGTTCTTC	CASTYLAGLSYNEQFF
TRBV29-1	TRBJ1-6	TRBD1	few	TGCAGCGTAAGGACAGGGGGTGATTCACCCCTCCACTTT	CSVRTGGDSPLHF
TRBV30	TRBJ1-2	.	.	TGTGCCTGGAGTCCCACGGACACAGGAAGGGGTGACACCTTC	CAWSPTDTGRGDTF
TRBV5-6	TRBJ2-2	.	.	TGTGCCAGCAGCTTTGCTTCTGTCGGGGAGCTGTTTTTT	CASSFASVGELFF
TRBV29-1	TRBJ2-3	.	.	TGCAGCGTATCTAGCGCCCTCGGGGATACGCAGTATTTT	CSVSSALGDTQYF
TRBV20-1	TRBJ2-7	TRBD1	few	TGCAGTGCTAGGGAAATGACAGGGGGCTTGGGCTACGAGCAGTACTTC	CSAREMTGGLGYEQYF
TRBV29-1	TRBJ1-3	.	many	TGCAGCGTTGAGGAGGCGGTAGGGGGCTCTGGAAACACCATATATTTT	CSVEEAVGGSGNTIYF
TRBV10-3	TRBJ1-5	.	few	TGTGCCATCAGTGACATCATCAATCAGCCCCAGCATTTT	CAISDIINQPQHF
TRBV29-1	TRBJ1-3	TRBD1	few	TGCAGCGTATCGACAGGGGGAAAAAACACCATATATTTT	CSVSTGGKNTIYF
TRBV11-2	TRBJ2-3	.	few	TGTGCCAGCAGCTTATGGTCGGGCCCAGATACGCAGTATTTT	CASSLWSGPDTQYF
TRBV6-1	TRBJ2-7	TRBD1	few	TGTGCCAGCAGTCAACGGACAGGTACAGCCTACGAGCAGTACTTC	CASSQRTGTAYEQYF
TRBV15	TRBJ2-7	.	once	TGTGCCACCAGCAGAGATCTCTCGGGCGAGCAGTACTTC	CATSRDLSGEQYF
TRBV20-1	TRBJ1-5	.	.	TGCAGTGCTAGAGATCCCACGGGGAATCAGCCCCAGCATTTT	CSARDPTGNQPQHF
TRBV10-3	TRBJ1-6	.	few	TGTGCCATCAGTGTCTCGACAGACTACAATTCACCCCTCCACTTT	CAISVSTDYNSPLHF
TRBV12-3/TRBV12-4	TRBJ1-2	.	.	TGTGCCAGCAGTTTTGGGAATGGCTACACCTTC	CASSFGNGYTF
TRBV9	TRBJ2-5	.	.	TGTGCCAGCAGCGAAAGTCCGGGGATCCAAGAGACCCAGTACTTC	CASSESPGIQETQYF
TRBV5-1	TRBJ2-1	.	few	TGCGCCAGCAGCTTGGGAGTTCCCCCGTGGAATGAGCAGTTCTTC	CASSLGVPPWNEQFF
TRBV28	TRBJ1-2	.	few	TGTGCCAGCAGTTCCCAGGGCCCACTTGAGGGCTACACCTTC	CASSSQGPLEGYTF
TRBV20-1	TRBJ2-5	TRBD1	few	TGCAGTGCCGGCCGGGGGACAGGGGGCGAAGAGACCCAGTACTTC	CSAGRGTGGEETQYF
TRBV6-2/TRBV6-3	TRBJ2-1	.	.	TGTGCCAGCCATACGTCGGGGCGGAGCTCCTACAATGAGCAGTTCTTC	CASHTSGRSSYNEQFF
TRBV3-1	TRBJ2-7	TRBD2	many	TGTGCCAGCAGTGAACTAGCGGGAGTCTACGAGCAGTACTTC	CASSELAGVYEQYF
TRBV24-1	TRBJ2-1	.	many	TGTGCCACCAGTGATTTCTCGGGAGTAAGCCATGAGCAGTTCTTC	CATSDFSGVSHEQFF
TRBV20-1	TRBJ1-2	.	few	TGCAGTTACTGGCGCGGTGGGGATGGCTACACCTTC	CSYWRGGDGYTF
TRBV29-1	TRBJ2-1	TRBD2	many	TGCAGCGGTGGACTAGCGGACAATGAGCAGTTCTTC	CSGGLADNEQFF
TRBV6-1	TRBJ1-2	TRBD1	.	TGTGCCAGCAGTGAAGGATTACAGGGGGCAGGCTATGGCTACACCTTC	CASSEGLQGAGYGYTF
TRBV5-1	TRBJ2-1	TRBD2	few	TGCGCCAGCAGCTTGCTTACTAGCGGGCGGACCTACAATGAGCAGTTCTTC	CASSLLTSGRTYNEQFF
TRBV7-3	TRBJ2-7	.	.	TGTGCCAGCAGCGTACAGGGAGGGTACGAGCAGTACTTC	CASSVQGGYEQYF
TRBV29-1	TRBJ1-2	.	.	TGCAGCGTTGAAAAGTGGGGCCAGTATGGCTACACCTTC	CSVEKWGQYGYTF
TRBV7-9	TRBJ2-7	.	few	TGTGCCAGCAGCTCCCGTGGGAGACCCAACGAGCAGTACTTC	CASSSRGRPNEQYF
TRBV20-1	TRBJ1-1	TRBD1	.	TGCAGTGCTCCGGGACAGCTGACTGAAGCTTTCTTT	CSAPGQLTEAFF
TRBV5-1	TRBJ1-1	.	.	TGCGCCAGCAGCTTGGAAGGGATGAGGTCTGAAGCTTTCTTT	CASSLEGMRSEAFF
TRBV7-6	TRBJ2-7	.	.	TGTGCCAGCAGCTTAGAAGCTAACGAGCAGTACTTC	CASSLEANEQYF
TRBV30	TRBJ2-1	TRBD1	.	TGTGCCTGGAGTGCAGGGGGATCCTACAATGAGCAGTTCTTC	CAWSAGGSYNEQFF
TRBV6-6	TRBJ2-7	.	few	TGTGCCAGCAGCGCGGGACAGCCGTACGAGCAGTACTTC	CASSAGQPYEQYF
TRBV20-1	TRBJ1-6	.	many	TGCAGTGCTAGAGATACTGGACTGCCTAATTCACCCCTCCACTTT	CSARDTGLPNSPLHF
TRBV7-2	TRBJ2-7	TRBD2	few	TGTGCCAGCAGCTTAGAACTAGCGGGAGGTAACGAGCAGTACTTC	CASSLELAGGNEQYF